This TCR beta chain was captured by sequencing in a study of OX40 agonist ivuxolimab in advanced cancers. Study details: Partial responses were achieved by three patients, one with hepatocellular carcinoma and two with cutaneous melanoma.

Trimming shortened V by 3 bases and J by 4 bases, and 8 bases separated the two germline ends. This CDR3 contains 13 residues. Germline V CDR1 and CDR2: SGHNT, YYREEE (reference sequence). Only in-frame clones appear in the TCRdb table, and some are missing; sequencing was by immunoSEQ multiplex PCR. This table has fewer than 75,000 clones, 87% appearing once. V gene TRBV5-4 combines with J gene TRBJ1-3; unclear D gene. Here the sequenced sample was CD4+ or CD8+ T cells sorted from blood, taken in a trial of the OX40 agonist ivuxolimab. The clonotype originates from an adult with an advanced solid tumor such as melanoma, head and neck, liver or kidney cancer. The CDR3 here is CASSSVAGNTIYF. The CDR3 nucleotides read TGTGCCAGCAGCTCCGTGGCGGGAAACACCATATATTTT.